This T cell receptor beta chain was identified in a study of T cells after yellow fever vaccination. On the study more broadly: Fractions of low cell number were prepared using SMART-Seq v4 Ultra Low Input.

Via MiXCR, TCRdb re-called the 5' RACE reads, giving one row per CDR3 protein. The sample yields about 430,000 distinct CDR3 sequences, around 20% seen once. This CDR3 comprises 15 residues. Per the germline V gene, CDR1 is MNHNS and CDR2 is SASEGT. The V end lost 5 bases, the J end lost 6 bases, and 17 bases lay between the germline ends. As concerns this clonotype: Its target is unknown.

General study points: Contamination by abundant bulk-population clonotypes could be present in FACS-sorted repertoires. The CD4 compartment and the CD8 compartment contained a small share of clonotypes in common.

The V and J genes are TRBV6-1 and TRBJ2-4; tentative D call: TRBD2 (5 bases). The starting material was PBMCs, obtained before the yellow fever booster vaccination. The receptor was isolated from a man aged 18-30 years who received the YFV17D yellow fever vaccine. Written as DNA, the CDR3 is TGTGCCAGCAGTTCCCGAGGGCTGCCGGGAAACATTCAGTACTTC. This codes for CASSSRGLPGNIQYF.